The 32 T cell receptor beta chains listed next were all sequenced from one sample in a study of PD-L1 blockade in urothelial cancer. TCRdb's table, derived via immunoSEQ multiplex PCR, lists solely in-frame clones and lacks some. The table has around 71,000 clones, around four fifths seen once. Regarding time point: pretreatment peripheral blood. Here the sequenced sample was PBMCs, taken around atezolizumab (anti-PD-L1) treatment. The receptors stem from a man aged 40-55 years with urothelial cancer.

The CDR3, as DNA: TGTGCCAGCAGCCAAACCGACAGCCCAGGAGATGAAAAACTGTTTTTT. It yields the protein CASSQTDSPGDEKLFF. The J gene is TRBJ1-4, the V gene TRBV4-2; TRBD1 is a possible D gene (5 bases). The CDR3 is 16 amino acids. The V gene lost 2 bases and the J gene lost 6 bases, with 16 bases spanning the gap. Germline CDR1 and CDR2: LGHNA and YNFKEQ.

The rearrangement links TRBV25-1 to TRBJ2-3; D ambiguous. The CDR3 is 14 amino acids. Trimming removed 4 bases at V and 6 bases at J, with 14 bases between. Germline V gene sequence: CDR1 MGHDK, CDR2 SYGVNS. The CDR3 nucleotides read TGTGCCAGCAGTGCAACCTTACTCCGGGATACGCAGTATTTT. Protein product: CASSATLLRDTQYF.

The V and J genes are TRBV28 and TRBJ1-5; no clear D. Trimming removed 9 bases at V and 0 bases at J, with 15 bases between. The CDR3 sequence is 15 residues long. Germline lookup yields CDR1 MDHEN and CDR2 SYDVKM. CDR3: CASVGPTYSNQPQHF. The DNA of the CDR3 is TGTGCCAGTGTCGGTCCCACTTATAGCAATCAGCCCCAGCATTTT.

The V and J genes are TRBV5-1 and TRBJ1-1; 7 bases agree with TRBD1. V lost 1 base, J lost 0 bases, and 3 bases stayed unmatched. The germline V gene encodes CDR1 SGHRS and CDR2 YFSETQ. The CDR3 sequence is 15 residues long. CDR3 sequence: CASSLNQGVNTEAFF. DNA of the CDR3: TGCGCCAGCAGCTTGAACCAGGGGGTGAACACTGAAGCTTTCTTT.

The rearrangement uses TRBV28 and TRBJ2-7; 8 nucleotides line up with TRBD2. The CDR3 has 15 amino acids. Germline CDR1 and CDR2: MDHEN and SYDVKM. Germline trimming cut 7 bases from V and 1 base from J; bases unmatched to any gene: 9. The CDR3: CASIPGGVMSYEQYF. CDR3 DNA: TGTGCCAGCATCCCCGGGGGGGTCATGTCCTACGAGCAGTACTTC.

The chain employs TRBV19 and TRBJ1-1, with 10 bases that match TRBD1. V dropped 8 bases and J dropped 4; count of bases not matched to a gene: 7. The CDR3 totals 14 residues. Per the germline V gene, CDR1 is LNHDA and CDR2 is SQIVND (reference sequence). The CDR3 bases are TGTGCCAGTTGGGCCGGGACAGGGGTCACTGAAGCTTTCTTT. Its translation is CASWAGTGVTEAFF.

The rearrangement joins TRBV6-1 to TRBJ2-1; 8 bases fit TRBD2. Germline V lookup: CDR1 MNHNS, CDR2 SASEGT. The CDR3 has 15 amino acids. V trimming: 2 bases; J trimming: 0 bases; junction bases outside the gene matches: 0. CDR3 amino acids: CASSELAGSYNEQFF. The CDR3 coding sequence is TGTGCCAGCAGTGAACTAGCGGGCTCCTACAATGAGCAGTTCTTC.

The rearrangement joins TRBV9 to TRBJ2-3; 7 bases are a match to TRBD1. CDR3 length: 14 amino acids. The J segment lost 4 bases and the V segment lost 4 bases, leaving 6 bases of the junction unmatched. The germline CDR1 and CDR2 sequences are SGDLS and YYNGEE. The chain's CDR3 is CASSRGTAPDTQYF. The CDR3 region has the DNA TGTGCCAGCAGCCGAGGGACAGCGCCAGATACGCAGTATTTT.

The table lists this clone with a count of one. The V and J genes are TRBV7-2 and TRBJ2-5; TRBD1 matches 7 bases. Germline CDR1 and CDR2: SGHTA and FQGNSA. J was trimmed by 1 base and V by 1 base; bases with no gene match: 3. The length of the CDR3 is 15 residues. The CDR3 nucleotides read TGTGCCAGCAGCTTAGGTAGGACAGGCCAAGAGACCCAGTACTTC. It is translated as CASSLGRTGQETQYF.

The sample holds a few counts of this clone. This chain uses TRBV28 with TRBJ2-7, with D possibly being TRBD2 (5 bases). This CDR3 has 13 amino acids. V was trimmed by 3 bases and J by 2 bases, leaving 8 bases between them. Germline CDR1 MDHEN, CDR2 SYDVKM. CDR3 residues: CASSFYGTYEQYF. The CDR3 DNA follows: TGTGCCAGCAGTTTTTACGGGACCTACGAGCAGTACTTC.

J is TRBJ2-3 and V is TRBV18; D unresolved. This CDR3 is built from 13 residues. Germline V gene data show CDR1 as KGHSH and CDR2 as LQKENI. V lost 1 base and J lost 3, with 5 bases in between. In nucleotides, the CDR3 is TGTGCCAGCTCACCACTAGAAACAGATACGCAGTATTTT. Translation: CASSPLETDTQYF.

This chain links TRBV6-1 with TRBJ2-3, with D perhaps matching TRBD1 (6 bases). V lost 2 bases and J 3 bases, leaving 12 bases between the germline ends. Germline lookup yields CDR1 MNHNS and CDR2 SASEGT. The CDR3 is 15 amino acids. In DNA form, the CDR3 reads TGTGCCAGCAGTGAAAGTCTGGGGGCAACAGATACGCAGTATTTT. Amino acid sequence: CASSESLGATDTQYF.

The J gene is TRBJ2-7, the V gene TRBV18; 9 bases map to TRBD2. The V segment lost 1 base and the J segment 0 bases; nucleotides outside the gene matches: 7. Germline values: CDR1 KGHSH, CDR2 LQKENI. The CDR3 consists of 17 residues. The CDR3 DNA reads as TGTGCCAGCTCACCACGTGTGCCTAGCGGGAACTCCTACGAGCAGTACTTC. Residues: CASSPRVPSGNSYEQYF.

Turning to this clone: Other DNA sequences within the sample encode an identical CDR3. The chain carries TRBV27 and TRBJ2-3, with 8 bases lining up with TRBD2. The CDR3 has 15 amino acids. CDR1 and CDR2 from the germline V gene are MNHEY and SMNVEV (reference sequence). Trimming at V came to 3 bases and at J to 3 bases, leaving 5 bases not matched to a gene. The CDR3 loop is CASSFSGGRTDTQYF. Written as DNA, the CDR3 is TGTGCCAGCAGTTTCTCTGGCGGGAGGACAGATACGCAGTATTTT.

The chain carries TRBV6-5 and TRBJ1-5; D perhaps matches TRBD1 (6 bases). CDR1 is MNHEY and CDR2 is SVGAGI in the germline V gene. Trimming pared 5 bases from V and 2 bases from J, leaving 13 bases between. The CDR3 totals 15 residues. CDR3 sequence: CASSARGAGNQPQHF. The CDR3 nucleotides read TGTGCCAGCAGTGCTCGGGGGGCCGGCAATCAGCCCCAGCATTTT.

J is TRBJ1-1 and V is TRBV7-9, with D perhaps matching TRBD1 (6 bases). The CDR3 runs to 14 residues. Germline V gene lookup returns CDR1 SEHNR and CDR2 FQNEAQ (reference sequence). The germline V and J ends were trimmed by 5 bases and 0 bases, with 10 bases remaining between them. The CDR3 nucleotides read TGTGCCAGCAGCCGGGACACCATGAACACTGAAGCTTTCTTT. Translation gives CASSRDTMNTEAFF.

CDR3 sequence: CASSLGLADQETQYF. Here the CDR3 DNA reads TGTGCCAGCAGCTTGGGACTAGCGGACCAAGAGACCCAGTACTTC. The gene calls are TRBV5-6 and TRBJ2-5, with 9 nucleotides matching TRBD2. The CDR3 is made up of 15 amino acids. The trim removed 0 bases at V and 0 bases at J, leaving 0 bases unmatched. CDR1 and CDR2 (germline): SGHDT, YYEEEE.

The J gene is TRBJ1-3, the V gene TRBV28; D perhaps matches TRBD1 (5 bases). Germline V gives CDR1 MDHEN, CDR2 SYDVKM. The V end was cut by 7 bases, the J end by 2 bases, with 15 bases between. The CDR3 consists of 15 residues. The CDR3 is CASTPRRATGNTIYF. CDR3 nucleotide sequence: TGTGCCAGCACCCCTCGCAGGGCTACTGGAAACACCATATATTTT.

With regard to this clone: An end of the junction does not agree with germline; a read error may underlie this. The V gene is TRBV30, the J gene TRBJ2-7, with TRBD1 as a possible D gene (5 bases). CDR1 is GTSNPN, CDR2 SVGIG, per germline (reference sequence). The CDR3 contains 11 residues. The CDR3 region is CAWSGRGHRHF. The CDR3 DNA is TGTGCCTGGAGCGGACGCGGACATAGGCACTTC.

The chain uses TRBV28 and TRBJ1-2; TRBD1 is a possible D gene (5 bases). Germline V CDR1 and CDR2: MDHEN, SYDVKM. Trimming stripped 8 bases from V and 2 bases from J, with 15 bases between. The CDR3 spans 14 residues. The CDR3 here is CASRGSGMNYGYTF. The CDR3 coding sequence is TGTGCCAGCCGGGGGTCAGGGATGAACTATGGCTACACCTTC.

In its sample, this clone was seen once. The chain employs TRBV6-1 and TRBJ1-1; D unresolved. This CDR3 is 15 amino acids long. The V gene's germline CDR1 is MNHNS and CDR2 SASEGT. Trimming pared 6 bases from V and 0 bases from J, leaving 14 bases between. The CDR3 coding sequence is TGTGCCAGCAGGGAATCCACAGTGATGAACACTGAAGCTTTCTTT. Translation: CASRESTVMNTEAFF.

The rearrangement links TRBV14 to TRBJ2-7; 9 nucleotides match TRBD2. The CDR3 runs to 16 residues. Trimming took 2 bases from V and 3 from J; bases not matched to a gene: 8. From germline, CDR1 is SGHDN and CDR2 FVKESK. Here the CDR3 reads CASSQLPGLARYEQYF. As DNA, the CDR3 is TGTGCCAGCAGCCAACTACCGGGACTAGCTCGCTACGAGCAGTACTTC.

The V and J genes are TRBV6-5 and TRBJ2-3, with a tentative D call TRBD2 (7 bases). V was cut by 4 bases and J by 6 bases, with 14 bases left in between. In germline, CDR1 is MNHEY, CDR2 SVGAGI. CDR3 length equals 14 residues. The CDR3 sequence: CASSLGGAGDTQYF. The CDR3 DNA follows: TGTGCCAGCAGTTTGGGGGGGGCAGGGGATACGCAGTATTTT.

The J gene is TRBJ2-1, the V gene TRBV11-2; 11 bases map to TRBD2. This CDR3 contains 15 residues. The V segment lost 4 bases and the J segment 9 bases; nucleotides outside the gene matches: 8. Germline V lookup: CDR1 SGHAT, CDR2 FQNNGV. The CDR3 DNA reads as TGTGCCAGCAGCTCAACTAGCGGGAGATTCCTTGAGCAGTTCTTC. It yields the protein CASSSTSGRFLEQFF.

V is TRBV6-5 and J is TRBJ1-1; tentative D call: TRBD1 (5 bases). Germline values: CDR1 MNHEY, CDR2 SVGAGI. Trimming left V 0 bases short and J 2 bases short, with 13 bases between. This CDR3 contains 16 residues. This chain's CDR3 is CASSYSAGTRNTEAFF. CDR3 nucleotides: TGTGCCAGCAGTTACTCGGCAGGGACTCGAAACACTGAAGCTTTCTTT.

The chain links TRBV6-1 to TRBJ2-7; 7 bases are shared with TRBD1. The junction had 10 bases not matched to a gene; V was cut back by 8 bases and J by 3 bases. Germline CDR1 MNHNS, CDR2 SASEGT. The CDR3 loop spans 14 amino acids. The CDR3 DNA sequence: TGTGCCAGCGAACCCGGACAGGCCGGCTACGAGCAGTACTTC. This codes for CASEPGQAGYEQYF.

V and J are TRBV19 and TRBJ1-5; 7 bases agree with TRBD1. This CDR3 has 14 residues. V lost 3 bases, J lost 4 bases, and 3 bases stayed unmatched. CDR1 is LNHDA, CDR2 SQIVND, per germline (reference sequence). CDR3 protein: CASSISGQNQPQHF. CDR3 nucleotide sequence: TGTGCCAGTAGTATTTCGGGACAGAATCAGCCCCAGCATTTT. The full variable domain, in which reference TRBV19 and TRBJ1-5 provide the parts outside the CDR3, is DGGITQSPKYLFRKEGQNVTLSCEQNLNHDAMYWYRQDPGQGLRLIYYSQIVNDFQKGDIAEGYSVSREKKESFPLTVTSAQKNPTAFYLCASSISGQNQPQHFGDGTRLSIL.

The V and J genes are TRBV2 and TRBJ1-5; a weak D match, TRBD1 (6 bases). CDR1 SNHLY and CDR2 FYNNEI come from the germline V gene. The CDR3 is 13 amino acids. V gave up 3 bases and J gave up 6 bases, with 9 bases separating them. CDR3 nucleotides: TGTGCCAGCAGTGACAGGGGTGGTCAGCCCCAGCATTTT. Its translation is CASSDRGGQPQHF.

The rearrangement uses TRBV15 and TRBJ1-3; TRBD1 matches 7 bases. The V gene end was trimmed by 0 bases and the J gene end by 0 bases; junction bases not matched to a gene: 8. The CDR3 has 18 amino acids. Germline V lookup: CDR1 LNHNV, CDR2 YYDKDF (reference sequence). This CDR3 reads CATSRDLTGVLSGNTIYF. In nucleotides, the CDR3 is TGTGCCACCAGCAGAGATCTAACAGGGGTCCTCTCTGGAAACACCATATATTTT.

J is TRBJ2-7 and V is TRBV28, with 7 bases aligning to TRBD1. This CDR3 comprises 14 residues. V lost 6 bases, J lost 4 bases, and 9 bases stayed unmatched. Germline V gene sequence: CDR1 MDHEN, CDR2 SYDVKM. CDR3 residues: CASRPGTVQYEQYF. Written as DNA, the CDR3 is TGTGCCAGCAGACCTGGGACAGTACAGTACGAGCAGTACTTC.

V and J are TRBV7-9 and TRBJ2-7, with 9 bases fitting TRBD2. The V gene's germline CDR1 is SEHNR and CDR2 FQNEAQ (reference sequence). The CDR3 is 13 amino acids. The ends lost 4 bases at V and 6 bases at J; junction bases unmatched: 4. CDR3 sequence: CASSSSGTSEQYF. As DNA, the CDR3 is TGTGCCAGCAGCTCTAGCGGGACCTCCGAGCAGTACTTC.

This clone was counted between two and nine times. The chain combines TRBV4-2 with TRBJ2-1; 9 nucleotides line up with TRBD2. The CDR3 has 15 amino acids. J gave up 10 bases and V 1 base, and 8 bases lay outside the gene matches. The V gene's germline CDR1 is LGHNA and CDR2 YNFKEQ. As DNA, the CDR3 is TGTGCCAGCAGCCAAGTTGCTAGCGGGATCAGGGAGCAGTTCTTC. Translating gives CASSQVASGIREQFF.